This T cell receptor (beta chain) is drawn from a study of shared clonotypes between healthy human individuals. Study overall: Per-donor plates numbered three CD4 naive, three CD4 memory, two CD8 naive and one CD8 memory. The study's findings and limits: When naive CD4 clonotypes were compared across a handful of donors, approximately 5% were shared.

Only CD45RO-negative cells positively selected for CCR7 counted as naive CD8 cells, so terminally differentiated effector memory CD45RA+ cells were excluded. The study ran the assay at deep level. Each sorted subset replicate got 200 ng genomic DNA, roughly 33,000 genomes. This table comes from immunoSEQ multiplex PCR, and its TCRdb copy is limited to in-frame clones, with some not included. The table records 800,000 to 950,000 clones, 90% to 98% of them present only once. Between the trimmed V and J ends, which lost 2 bases and 7 bases, there was a span of 12 bases. Germline V gene data show CDR1 as SGHTS and CDR2 as YDEGEE. CDR3 length: 13 residues. With respect to this clone: Antigen unknown.

This rearrangement joins TRBV5-8 to TRBJ1-1; D is unclear. This TCR was recovered from a man under 40 in good health. The sequenced sample consisted of naive CD8+ T cells sorted from blood. The CDR3 is CASSLNPIYEAFF. The CDR3 DNA is TGTGCCAGCAGCTTAAACCCCATTTATGAAGCTTTCTTT. The whole variable domain, remainder taken from reference TRBV5-8 and TRBJ1-1, is EAGVTQSPTHLIKTRGQQATLRCSPISGHTSVYWYQQALGLGLQFLLWYDEGEERNRGNFPPRFSGRQFPNYSSELNVNALELEDSALYLCASSLNPIYEAFFGQGTRLTVV.